A selection of T cell receptor beta chains follows, all from one sample in a study of OX40 agonist ivuxolimab in advanced cancers. Clones were read by immunoSEQ multiplex PCR, and TCRdb kept only the in-frame ones, dropping some. The table records nearly 25,000 clones, approximately 80% of them present only once. The source was CD4+ or CD8+ T cells sorted from blood, collected in a trial of the OX40 agonist ivuxolimab. Receptor source: an adult with an advanced solid tumor such as melanoma, head and neck, liver or kidney cancer. Both conserved end residues are part of each CDR3. D genes are given only for firm matches. Some rows have no size entry. The others give once, few or many, or a class for an expanded clone.

TRBV15	-	-	TRBJ1-4	TGTGCCACCAGCAGACTGAGAGGGGCTCCCGCAACTAATGAAAAACTGTTTTTT	CATSRLRGAPATNEKLFF
TRBV5-4	-	TRBD1	TRBJ2-7	TGTGCCGGCCCCGGACAGGCAGCCTACGAGCAGTACTTC	CAGPGQAAYEQYF
TRBV6-1	-	-	TRBJ1-3	TGTGCCAGCAGACAACAGGGCACGGGAAACACCATATATTTT	CASRQQGTGNTIYF
TRBV11-2	-	-	TRBJ1-1	TGTGCCAGCAGCCCTACTGAGAGCACTGAAGCTTTCTTT	CASSPTESTEAFF
TRBV11-2	once	-	TRBJ1-4	TGTGCCAGCAGCTTATCCTACAGTAAGAATGAAAAACTGTTTTTT	CASSLSYSKNEKLFF
TRBV18	-	-	TRBJ2-1	TGTGCCAGCTCACCACGCTACAATGAGCAGTTCTTC	CASSPRYNEQFF
TRBV27	-	TRBD2	TRBJ2-3	TGTGCCAGCAGTTTAGGGGCCAGCGGGAGTTCAGATACGCAGTATTTT	CASSLGASGSSDTQYF
TRBV9	-	-	TRBJ1-5	TGTGCCAGCAGCGTAGATGGTAATCAGCCCCAGCATTTT	CASSVDGNQPQHF
TRBV6-1	-	TRBD1	TRBJ2-7	TGTGCCAGCAGTGAAGGGACAGGGAATTTCTACGAGCAGTACTTC	CASSEGTGNFYEQYF
TRBV6-6	-	-	TRBJ1-2	TGTGCCAGTAATCGCGGGAGTCTGGGCTACACCTTC	CASNRGSLGYTF
TRBV27	few	-	TRBJ2-7	TGTGCCAGCAGTTCCGGGACTGATGGATTTCGGGAGCAGTACTTC	CASSSGTDGFREQYF
TRBV7-9	-	-	TRBJ2-2	TGTGCCAGCAGCTCGGGACAAGCGAACACCGGGGAGCTGTTTTTT	CASSSGQANTGELFF
TRBV7-2	-	-	TRBJ1-2	TGTGCCAGCAGCTCTGGCCACAGCCTCTATGGCTACACCTTC	CASSSGHSLYGYTF
TRBV5-4	-	TRBD2	TRBJ2-1	TGTGCCAGCAGCCAGACCGGGACTAGCGCCGACAATGAGCAGTTCTTC	CASSQTGTSADNEQFF
TRBV25-1	-	-	TRBJ1-5	TGTGCCAGCAGCTCAGGGGCGGATAAGCCCCAGCATTTT	CASSSGADKPQHF
TRBV5-1	-	TRBD2	TRBJ2-1	TGCGCCAGCAGCCAGGGACTAGCGGGAGGTAGGTCCTACAATGAGCAGTTCTTC	CASSQGLAGGRSYNEQFF
TRBV27	few	TRBD2	TRBJ2-2	TGTGCCAGCAGTTTATCGGGACTAGCGGGAAGCACCGGGGAGCTGTTTTTT	CASSLSGLAGSTGELFF
TRBV12-5	-	-	TRBJ2-2	TGTGCTAGTGCCTCTTCAGGGCGGGGAGCTACCGGGGAGCTGTTTTTT	CASASSGRGATGELFF
TRBV7-3	few	-	TRBJ2-1	TGTGCCAGCAGCTTTAACCAGTACAATGAGCAGTTCTTC	CASSFNQYNEQFF
TRBV7-2	-	-	TRBJ2-2	TGTGCCAGCAGATTCCACTCCTTGGGCACCGGGGAGCTGTTTTTT	CASRFHSLGTGELFF
TRBV6-4	-	-	TRBJ2-3	TGTGCCAGCAGTGACGTCCCCCTGGCTACGCAGTATTTT	CASSDVPLATQYF
TRBV11-3	-	-	TRBJ1-2	TGTGCCAGCAGCCCGGGCCCTGGCCATGGCTACACCTTC	CASSPGPGHGYTF
TRBV9	-	TRBD1	TRBJ2-3	TGTGCCAGCAGCGTAGGGACAGGGCGCACAGATACGCAGTATTTT	CASSVGTGRTDTQYF
TRBV7-9	-	TRBD1	TRBJ2-5	TGTGCCAGCAGCCCCGGGGACAGGGGGCGTGTAGAGACCCAGTACTTC	CASSPGDRGRVETQYF
TRBV19	-	-	TRBJ1-1	TGTGCCAGTATTCCAGGACAGAACACTGAAGCTTTCTTT	CASIPGQNTEAFF
TRBV18	-	-	TRBJ2-2	TGTGCCAGCTCTCCTGGCCCGGGCGGGGAGCTGTTTTTT	CASSPGPGGELFF
TRBV7-3	-	TRBD2	TRBJ2-5	TGTGCCAGCAGCTTCGGGACTAGCGGGGAGGAGACCCAGTACTTC	CASSFGTSGEETQYF
TRBV19	-	-	TRBJ2-7	TGTGCCAGTAGTCCTCGGGACATCCCCTACGAGCAGTACTTC	CASSPRDIPYEQYF
TRBV19	once	TRBD2	TRBJ2-5	TGTGCCAGTAGACCGACTAGCGGGAGGGGGGAGACCCAGTACTTC	CASRPTSGRGETQYF
TRBV29-1	-	-	TRBJ2-3	TGCAGCGTTCAGGGATGGGGGACAGATACGCAGTATTTT	CSVQGWGTDTQYF
TRBV2	-	TRBD1	TRBJ1-1	TGTGCCAGCAGGGGACAGGGGAGAGGCACTGAAGCTTTCTTT	CASRGQGRGTEAFF
TRBV6-5	few	-	TRBJ1-5	TGTGCCAGCAGGGGGGGAGGGGGCAATCAGCCCCAGCATTTT	CASRGGGGNQPQHF
TRBV2	few	-	TRBJ1-1	TGTGCCAGCAGTCTCCTGTCGGACACTGAAGCTTTCTTT	CASSLLSDTEAFF
TRBV7-2	-	-	TRBJ1-1	TGTGCCAGCAGCTTAGAAGTGGGACGGGGAGCTTTCTTT	CASSLEVGRGAFF
TRBV28	-	TRBD1	TRBJ1-2	TGTGCCAGCAGTTTCCCTCTCGGGACAGGGGCTAACTATGGCTACACCTTC	CASSFPLGTGANYGYTF
TRBV7-3	few	-	TRBJ2-3	TGTGCCAGCAGCCCGCCGGGCGGAGGTGGAGATACGCAGTATTTT	CASSPPGGGGDTQYF
TRBV21-1	-	-	TRBJ2-7	TGTGCCAGCAGCCCCCTTGCGGGAGGGTGGTACGAGCAGTACTTC	CASSPLAGGWYEQYF
TRBV2	-	TRBD2	TRBJ2-2	TGTGCCAGCAGTGCTCGACTAGCTCTAGGGATCGCCGGGGAGCTGTTTTTT	CASSARLALGIAGELFF
TRBV7-2	-	-	TRBJ1-2	TGTGCCAGCAGCTTAAGCGCCCCGACAGGTGATGGCTACACCTTC	CASSLSAPTGDGYTF
TRBV5-6	few	-	TRBJ1-5	TGTGCCAGCAGCTTGGGATGGGGGGGTGATCAGCCCCAGCATTTT	CASSLGWGGDQPQHF
TRBV11-2	-	-	TRBJ1-2	TGTGCCAGCAGCTTAGGGATGGGCCGGGCTTCTAACTATGGCTACACCTTC	CASSLGMGRASNYGYTF
TRBV2	-	TRBD1	TRBJ1-5	TGTGCCAGCAAAGGACAGGGGAATCAGCCCCAGCATTTT	CASKGQGNQPQHF
TRBV19	-	TRBD1	TRBJ2-3	TGTGCCACGAGGGGACAGCTTGGGACAGATACGCAGTATTTT	CATRGQLGTDTQYF
TRBV5-6	once	TRBD1	TRBJ1-2	TGTGCCAGCAGCTTGGCCAGGGGGACATACTATGGCTACACCTTC	CASSLARGTYYGYTF
TRBV14	once	-	TRBJ1-5	TGTGCCAGCAGCCAGGGACTCCACGGGAGTAATCAGCCCCAGCATTTT	CASSQGLHGSNQPQHF
TRBV11-2	-	-	TRBJ2-1	TGTGCCAGCAGCTTAGCCAGGACTGCAAACAATGAGCAGTTCTTC	CASSLARTANNEQFF